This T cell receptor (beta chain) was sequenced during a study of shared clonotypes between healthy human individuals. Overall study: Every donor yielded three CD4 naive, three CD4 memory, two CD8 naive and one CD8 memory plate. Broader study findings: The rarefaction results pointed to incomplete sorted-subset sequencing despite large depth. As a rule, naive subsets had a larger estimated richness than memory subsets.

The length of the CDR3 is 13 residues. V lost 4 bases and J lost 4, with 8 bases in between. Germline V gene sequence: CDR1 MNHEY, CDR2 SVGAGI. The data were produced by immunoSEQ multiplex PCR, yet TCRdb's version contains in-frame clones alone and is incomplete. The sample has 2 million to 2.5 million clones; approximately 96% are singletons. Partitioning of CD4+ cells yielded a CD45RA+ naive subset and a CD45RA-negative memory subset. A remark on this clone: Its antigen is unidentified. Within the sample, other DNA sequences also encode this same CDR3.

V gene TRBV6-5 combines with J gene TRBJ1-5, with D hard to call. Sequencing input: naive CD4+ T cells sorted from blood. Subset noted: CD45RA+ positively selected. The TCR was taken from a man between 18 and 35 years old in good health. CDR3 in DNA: TGTGCCAGCAGTTGGACGTCGAATCAGCCCCAGCATTTT. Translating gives CASSWTSNQPQHF.